One sample yielded the 22 T cell receptor beta chains listed below, sequenced in a study of blood T cell repertoires in COVID-19. The repertoire was sequenced with immunoSEQ multiplex PCR; TCRdb's copy has only in-frame clones and lacks some. Of some 150,000 clones listed, roughly 90% are singletons. The sample comprised peripheral blood. All receptors come from a human donor in a cohort sampled during active COVID-19.

In DNA form, the CDR3 reads TGTGCCAGCAGGATAGATGGGCGCCAAGAGACCCAGTACTTC. Translation: CASRIDGRQETQYF. The rearrangement links TRBV6-5 to TRBJ2-5; D is ambiguous. Germline assignment: CDR1 MNHEY and CDR2 SVGAGI. This CDR3 region has 14 residues. V was trimmed by 6 bases and J by 1 base, leaving 12 bases between them.

The chain recombines TRBV11-2 with TRBJ1-3, with a tentative D call TRBD1 (6 bases). The V end lost 6 bases, the J end lost 5 bases, and 11 bases lay between the germline ends. The CDR3 has 13 amino acids. From germline, CDR1 is SGHAT and CDR2 FQNNGV. CDR3 protein: CASSPGTRNTIYF. In DNA form, the CDR3 reads TGTGCCAGCAGTCCCGGGACACGAAACACCATATATTTT.

V usage is TRBV19 and J usage is TRBJ2-1; maybe TRBD2 (6 bases). The CDR3 is 17 amino acids. Germline CDR1 and CDR2: LNHDA and SQIVND (reference sequence). Between the trimmed V and J ends, which lost 5 bases and 0 bases, there was a span of 17 bases. In nucleotides, the CDR3 is TGTGCCAGTAGTGCCGATCTAGCGCTGAACTCCTACAATGAGCAGTTCTTC. The encoded protein is CASSADLALNSYNEQFF.

The rearrangement uses TRBV20-1 and TRBJ2-5; D is uncertain. Germline V lookup: CDR1 DFQATT, CDR2 SNEGSKA (reference sequence). This CDR3 is 11 amino acids long. Trimming pared 3 bases from V and 4 bases from J, leaving 6 bases between. Written as DNA, the CDR3 is TGCAGTGCTAGCGTACTAGAGACCCAGTACTTC. It encodes CSASVLETQYF.

This clone turned up a few times. The junction does not match germline at one end; this may be a read error. The CDR3 nucleotides are TGCAGCGTTCGGGACAGCGCGGCCCTCTTC. It is translated as CSVRDSAALF. V and J are TRBV29-1 and TRBJ1-2; 7 bases are a match to TRBD1. This CDR3 region has 10 residues. Germline V gene lookup returns CDR1 SQVTM and CDR2 ANQGSEA.

This clone showed up just once. The chain has TRBV5-6 and TRBJ1-6; D is ambiguous. CDR1 and CDR2 (germline): SGHDT, YYEEEE. V was clipped by 4 bases and J by 2 bases, with 16 bases between them. The CDR3 has 17 amino acids. CDR3: CASSKPPGHAYNSPLHF. The CDR3, as DNA: TGTGCCAGCAGCAAACCCCCTGGCCACGCCTATAATTCACCCCTCCACTTT.

V is TRBV27 and J is TRBJ2-2; 10 positions match TRBD2. CDR3 size: 16 residues. Germline CDR1 is MNHEY and CDR2 is SMNVEV (reference sequence). V lost 5 bases to trimming and J lost 2 bases; unmatched junction nucleotides: 5. The chain's CDR3 is CASSPTSGKNTGELFF. The CDR3 nucleotides are TGTGCCAGCAGTCCAACTAGCGGGAAAAACACCGGGGAGCTGTTTTTT.

The genes are TRBV6-6 and TRBJ1-5; no reliable D call. Trimming pared 4 bases from V and 1 base from J, leaving 11 bases between. The CDR3 contains 15 residues. The germline V gene has CDR1 MNHNY and CDR2 SVGAGI (reference sequence). The CDR3 sequence: CASSSNGVSNQPQHF. The DNA of the CDR3 is TGTGCCAGCAGTTCGAACGGGGTGAGCAATCAGCCCCAGCATTTT.

The V and J genes are TRBV10-3 and TRBJ2-1, with D possibly being TRBD2 (6 bases). There are 15 residues in the CDR3. Germline assignment: CDR1 ENHRY and CDR2 SYGVKD. The V end lost 8 bases, the J end lost 8 bases, and 22 bases lay between the germline ends. CDR3 residues: CAIRKAGLQIDEQFF. The DNA of the CDR3 is TGTGCCATCCGGAAAGCGGGTCTTCAGATCGATGAGCAGTTCTTC.

The rearrangement links TRBV6-5 to TRBJ1-2, with TRBD1 matching over 7 bases. After removal of 4 bases from V and 4 bases from J, the junction contained 0 bases not matched to a gene. Germline V gives CDR1 MNHEY, CDR2 SVGAGI. The CDR3 has 12 residues. CDR3 in amino acids: CASSSGGYGYTF. The CDR3 region has the DNA TGTGCCAGCAGTTCAGGGGGCTATGGCTACACCTTC.

V and J are TRBV13 and TRBJ2-1, with TRBD2 as a possible D gene (5 bases). V was trimmed by 0 bases and J by 15 bases, leaving 15 bases between them. This CDR3 is built from 13 residues. The germline gives CDR1 PRHDT, CDR2 FYEKMQ (reference sequence). This CDR3 is CASSLGGRLSAFF. As DNA, the CDR3 is TGTGCCAGCAGCTTAGGGGGGAGACTCTCTGCGTTCTTC.

The rearrangement joins TRBV19 to TRBJ1-4, with D unresolved. The CDR3 runs 15 residues. The V end was cut by 4 bases, the J end by 10 bases, with 19 bases between. Germline assignment: CDR1 LNHDA and CDR2 SQIVND (reference sequence). CDR3 coding DNA: TGTGCCAGTAGTACCCAGACTAACGCGGGCGGAAAACTGTTTTTT. Its protein is CASSTQTNAGGKLFF.

The gene calls are TRBV10-3 and TRBJ1-3; D uncertain. The germline V gene has CDR1 ENHRY and CDR2 SYGVKD. The CDR3 extends over 16 amino acids. V lost 0 bases and J 0 bases, leaving 9 bases between the germline ends. The CDR3 DNA follows: TGTGCCATCAGTGAGTCCTTACTGTTCTCTGGAAACACCATATATTTT. It specifies CAISESLLFSGNTIYF.

The rearrangement joins TRBV10-3 to TRBJ2-1, with TRBD2 matching 12 bases. This CDR3 contains 15 residues. Germline values: CDR1 ENHRY, CDR2 SYGVKD. With 0 bases clipped from V and 8 bases from J, the junction kept 2 bases outside the gene matches. The CDR3 region has the DNA TGTGCCATCAGTGAGTCGACTAGCGGGAGCTATGAGCAGTTCTTC. Its translation is CAISESTSGSYEQFF.

This sequence joins TRBV27 and TRBJ2-1, with 9 nucleotides matching TRBD2. This CDR3 is built from 14 residues. In germline, CDR1 is MNHEY, CDR2 SMNVEV (reference sequence). With V trimmed by 5 bases and J by 2 bases, 1 base remained unmatched. CDR3 residues: CASSAGGPYNEQFF. Written as DNA, the CDR3 is TGTGCCAGCAGTGCGGGGGGGCCCTACAATGAGCAGTTCTTC.

As for this clone: A junction boundary mismatches the germline segment, possibly from a read error. The chain combines TRBV7-7 with TRBJ2-2; D is perhaps TRBD1 (5 bases). The CDR3 is made up of 14 amino acids. Per germline, CDR1 SSHAT and CDR2 FNYEAQ (reference sequence). The CDR3, as DNA: TGTGCTAGCAGACAGACACCTAACACCGGGGAGCTGTTTTTT. Its protein is CASRQTPNTGELFF.

CDR3 bases: TGTGCCAGCAGCGGAGGGACAGGGGATTACTATGGCTACACCTTC. Residues: CASSGGTGDYYGYTF. This chain uses TRBV9 with TRBJ1-2; TRBD1 matches 10 bases. The CDR3 runs 15 residues. CDR1 is SGDLS and CDR2 is YYNGEE in the germline V gene. J was trimmed by 3 bases and V by 3 bases; bases with no gene match: 5.

The chain has TRBV7-2 and TRBJ2-1, with 12 bases aligning to TRBD1. J lost 8 bases, V lost 5 bases, and 10 bases had no gene match. This CDR3 is built from 16 residues. Germline CDR1 and CDR2: SGHTA and FQGNSA. CDR3 loop: CASSKTGTGGFDEQFF. The CDR3 DNA sequence: TGTGCCAGCAGCAAAACCGGGACAGGGGGCTTCGATGAGCAGTTCTTC.

The chain carries TRBV6-2 or TRBV6-3 and TRBJ2-7; perhaps TRBD2 as D (7 bases). The V gene lost 6 bases and the J gene lost 2 bases, with 44 bases spanning the gap. CDR1 and CDR2 (germline): MNHEY, SVGEGT. The CDR3 has 24 amino acids. The chain's CDR3 is CASSHQRIRGSAVAEQSGTYEQYF. The CDR3 region has the DNA TGTGCCAGCAGCCACCAAAGAATCAGGGGTTCAGCGGTCGCGGAACAGAGCGGGACCTACGAGCAGTACTTC.

This chain connects TRBV4-1 to TRBJ1-1, with D possibly matching TRBD1 (6 bases). CDR3 size: 14 residues. Germline CDR1 MGHRA, CDR2 YSYEKL. The V end was cut by 1 base, the J end by 5 bases, with 11 bases between. CDR3 coding DNA: TGCGCCAGCAGCCAAGGGCAGGGGAGTACTGAAGCTTTCTTT. This gives the protein CASSQGQGSTEAFF.

This sequence joins TRBV28 and TRBJ1-6; 7 nucleotides agree with TRBD1. This CDR3 spans 15 amino acids. Germline CDR1 MDHEN, CDR2 SYDVKM. Losses at the gene ends were 6 bases for V and 7 bases for J; bases not matched to a gene: 9. This CDR3 reads CASSGGGGPNSPLHF. DNA of the CDR3: TGTGCCAGCAGCGGCGGAGGGGGCCCAAATTCACCCCTCCACTTT. Looking up the rest from reference TRBV28 and TRBJ1-6 gives the full variable domain: DVKVTQSSRYLVKRTGEKVFLECVQDMDHENMFWYRQDPGLGLRLIYFSYDVKMKEKGDIPEGYSVSREKKERFSLILESASTNQTSMYLCASSGGGGPNSPLHFGNGTRLTVT.

This clone has only a few counts. V usage is TRBV4-1 and J usage is TRBJ1-6, with a weak D call TRBD1 (5 bases). V lost 5 bases, J lost 7 bases, and 15 bases lay in between. Germline V gene lookup returns CDR1 MGHRA and CDR2 YSYEKL. The CDR3 extends over 15 amino acids. This chain's CDR3 is CASSVRDSENSPLHF. For the CDR3, the DNA is TGCGCCAGCAGCGTCCGGGACTCCGAGAATTCACCCCTCCACTTT.